These 20 T cell receptor beta chains were all obtained from the same sample, sequenced in a study of neoadjuvant anti-PD-1 for oral cavity cancer. Indicated time point: after neoadjuvant nivolumab, at surgical resection. The protocol was immunoSEQ multiplex PCR, while the TCRdb copy is restricted to in-frame clones and leaves out a portion. Of roughly 46,000 clones listed, approximately 80% were seen once; the top ten hold about 5%. The specimen was PBMCs, collected after nivolumab (anti-PD-1) treatment. The receptors originated from a person aged 35-79 years with oral cavity squamous cell carcinoma.

The chain carries TRBV5-6 and TRBJ1-1, with D uncertain. The CDR3 spans 12 residues. V lost 2 bases and J 10 bases, leaving 12 bases between the germline ends. Germline-derived CDR1 and CDR2 are SGHDT and YYEEEE. In DNA form, the CDR3 reads TGTGCCAGCAGCTTATTGGTAGGGTTAGCTTTCTTT. Translated, it gives CASSLLVGLAFF.

This chain links TRBV7-2 with TRBJ1-5; D remains unclear. The CDR3 is made up of 13 amino acids. V was pared by 1 base and J by 6 bases, with 7 bases between. CDR1 and CDR2 from the germline V gene are SGHTA and FQGNSA. CDR3 residues: CASSLGGGQPQHF. The CDR3 DNA is TGTGCCAGCAGCTTAGGTGGTGGTCAGCCCCAGCATTTT. Based on the CDR3 plus reference TRBV7-2 and TRBJ1-5, the full variable domain is GAGVSQSPSNKVTEKGKDVELRCDPISGHTALYWYRQSLGQGLEFLIYFQGNSAPDKSGLPSDRFSAERTGGSVSTLTIQRTQQEDSAVYLCASSLGGGQPQHFGDGTRLSIL.

The chain combines TRBV19 with TRBJ1-6, with D unclear. The V and J ends lost 0 bases and 7 bases respectively, with 1 base between them. The CDR3 loop spans 12 amino acids. CDR1 is LNHDA, CDR2 SQIVND, per germline (reference sequence). Here the CDR3 DNA reads TGTGCCAGTAGTATAGAGAATTCACCCCTCCACTTT. It translates to CASSIENSPLHF.

In its sample, this clone was seen a few times. The rearrangement joins TRBV5-4 to TRBJ1-6; maybe TRBD1 (5 bases). Trimming took 5 bases from V and 6 from J, leaving 15 bases between them. Germline V gene lookup returns CDR1 SGHNT and CDR2 YYREEE (reference sequence). This CDR3 has 15 amino acids. In nucleotides, the CDR3 is TGTGCCAGCAGATTTGCCGGGACGGGTAATTCACCCCTCCACTTT. It codes for CASRFAGTGNSPLHF.

The chain has TRBV5-1 and TRBJ2-2, with 7 positions matching TRBD2. Germline CDR1 SGHRS, CDR2 YFSETQ. The CDR3 has 14 residues. Trimming cost V 0 bases and J 6 bases; bases outside gene matches: 2. Written as DNA, the CDR3 is TGCGCCAGCAGCTTGGATGGACTAGCCGGGGAGCTGTTTTTT. The encoded protein is CASSLDGLAGELFF. The whole variable domain, remainder taken from reference TRBV5-1 and TRBJ2-2, is KAGVTQTPRYLIKTRGQQVTLSCSPISGHRSVSWYQQTPGQGLQFLFEYFSETQRNKGNFPGRFSGRQFSNSRSEMNVSTLELGDSALYLCASSLDGLAGELFFGEGSRLTVL.

The V and J genes are TRBV6-1 and TRBJ2-7; weak D call: TRBD1 (7 bases). The CDR3 runs to 14 residues. V was cut by 3 bases and J by 4 bases, with 13 bases left in between. Germline loops: CDR1 MNHNS, CDR2 SASEGT. For the CDR3, the DNA is TGTGCCAGCAGTGAGGCCAGGGGGGTTTACGAGCAGTACTTC. This sequence encodes CASSEARGVYEQYF.

The chain couples TRBV29-1 to TRBJ2-1, with 7 positions matching TRBD2. Germline CDR1 and CDR2: SQVTM and ANQGSEA. CDR3 length equals 16 residues. V shed 1 base, J shed 7 bases, and the junction held 13 bases outside the gene matches. CDR3 region: CSVEAKGGRGWNEQFF. The CDR3 DNA is TGCAGCGTTGAAGCCAAGGGAGGGCGGGGTTGGAATGAGCAGTTCTTC.

The chain recombines TRBV7-6 with TRBJ2-2, with 7 nucleotides matching TRBD1. Germline V gene lookup returns CDR1 SGHVS and CDR2 FNYEAQ. V dropped 4 bases and J dropped 1; count of bases not matched to a gene: 6. This CDR3 contains 16 residues. CDR3 sequence reads: CASSSETGWNTGELFF. The CDR3 nucleotides are TGTGCCAGCAGCTCAGAGACAGGGTGGAACACCGGGGAGCTGTTTTTT.

The count of this clone is one. The gene calls are TRBV9 and TRBJ2-7; TRBD1 matches 9 bases. In germline, CDR1 is SGDLS, CDR2 YYNGEE. J gave up 6 bases and V 0 bases, and 7 bases lay outside the gene matches. The CDR3 totals 15 residues. The chain's CDR3 is CASSVDWTGVPEQYF. The DNA for the CDR3 is TGTGCCAGCAGCGTAGATTGGACAGGGGTCCCCGAGCAGTACTTC.

This clone was seen only once. This rearrangement joins TRBV28 to TRBJ1-5, with 7 bases matching TRBD1. Unmatched junction bases numbered 5, after V lost 5 bases and J lost 4 bases. Looked up from germline, CDR1 is MDHEN and CDR2 is SYDVKM. CDR3 length: 14 amino acids. This chain's CDR3 is CASSPTTGNQPQHF. DNA of the CDR3: TGTGCCAGCAGTCCTACGACAGGGAATCAGCCCCAGCATTTT.

The rearrangement links TRBV6-4 to TRBJ1-1, with a possible D match to TRBD1 (6 bases). The CDR3 loop spans 13 amino acids. The V end was cut by 7 bases, the J end by 6 bases, with 15 bases between. From germline, CDR1 is MRHNA and CDR2 SNTAGT. This CDR3 reads CASTGDRMPEAFF. The CDR3 nucleotides read TGTGCCAGCACCGGAGACAGGATGCCTGAAGCTTTCTTT.

V gene TRBV5-1 combines with J gene TRBJ2-2; either TRBD1 or TRBD2 may fit D (5 bases each). The CDR3 has 15 amino acids. Germline V lookup: CDR1 SGHRS, CDR2 YFSETQ. Trimming shortened V by 2 bases and J by 1 base, and 9 bases separated the two germline ends. The CDR3 spells CASSFRDGNTGELFF. As DNA, the CDR3 is TGCGCCAGCAGCTTCCGGGACGGGAACACCGGGGAGCTGTTTTTT.

This chain uses TRBV13 with TRBJ2-1; 7 bases are a match to TRBD2. The length of the CDR3 is 14 residues. The germline V gene encodes CDR1 PRHDT and CDR2 FYEKMQ (reference sequence). V trimming: 6 bases; J trimming: 10 bases; junction bases outside the gene matches: 12. CDR3 residues: CASRFRLASTEQFF. The CDR3 DNA sequence: TGTGCCAGCAGGTTCAGACTAGCCTCAACCGAGCAGTTCTTC.

The genes are TRBV19 and TRBJ2-1, with D possibly being TRBD1 (5 bases). Trimming took 2 bases from V and 2 from J, leaving 7 bases between them. CDR1 and CDR2 from the germline V gene are LNHDA and SQIVND (reference sequence). The CDR3 totals 14 residues. The CDR3 DNA reads as TGTGCCAGTAGTATATGGGGCGCCTACAATGAGCAGTTCTTC. This translates into CASSIWGAYNEQFF. Together with reference TRBV19 and TRBJ2-1, the CDR3 gives the full variable domain: DGGITQSPKYLFRKEGQNVTLSCEQNLNHDAMYWYRQDPGQGLRLIYYSQIVNDFQKGDIAEGYSVSREKKESFPLTVTSAQKNPTAFYLCASSIWGAYNEQFFGPGTRLTVL.

The chain has TRBV28 and TRBJ2-2; 12 bases align to TRBD2. The V segment lost 4 bases and the J segment 6 bases; nucleotides outside the gene matches: 9. The CDR3 is 17 residues long. Germline-derived CDR1 and CDR2 are MDHEN and SYDVKM. The CDR3 is CASSSWGLAGGPGELFF. The CDR3 DNA sequence: TGTGCCAGCAGTTCCTGGGGGCTAGCGGGAGGGCCCGGGGAGCTGTTTTTT.

This clone was found a few times. The chain links TRBV18 to TRBJ2-5; the D gene is possibly TRBD2 (7 bases). Trimming took 2 bases from V and 2 from J, leaving 9 bases between them. Germline V gene lookup returns CDR1 KGHSH and CDR2 LQKENI. CDR3 size: 14 residues. The CDR3 sequence: CASSPEGGQETQYF. As DNA, the CDR3 is TGTGCCAGCTCACCAGAGGGGGGGCAAGAGACCCAGTACTTC.

The rearrangement links TRBV6-5 to TRBJ1-1; no clear D gene. Trimming removed 2 bases from V and 4 bases from J, with 17 bases in between. CDR3 size: 16 residues. Germline values: CDR1 MNHEY, CDR2 SVGAGI. The CDR3 sequence: CASSYTKKGSRTEAFF. The CDR3 DNA reads as TGTGCCAGCAGTTACACTAAAAAAGGGAGTCGCACTGAAGCTTTCTTT.

The J gene is TRBJ2-1, the V gene TRBV19, with 10 bases fitting TRBD2. V dropped 5 bases and J dropped 7; count of bases not matched to a gene: 11. Germline V CDR1 and CDR2: LNHDA, SQIVND (reference sequence). The CDR3 is 16 residues long. CDR3 in amino acids: CASSLGGGTSENEQFF. As DNA, the CDR3 is TGTGCCAGTAGTTTAGGGGGGGGGACTAGCGAAAATGAGCAGTTCTTC.

The genes are TRBV5-8 and TRBJ1-5; D perhaps matches TRBD1 (5 bases). The CDR3 covers 14 residues. With 0 bases removed from V and 5 bases from J, the gap between germline ends came to 9 bases. Germline V gene sequence: CDR1 SGHTS, CDR2 YDEGEE. The CDR3 reads CASSLDQGYQPQHF. The DNA for the CDR3 is TGTGCCAGCAGCTTGGACCAGGGATATCAGCCCCAGCATTTT.

The chain couples TRBV6-1 to TRBJ1-1; no firm D call. V shed 3 bases and J shed 11 bases, with 16 bases lying between them. The CDR3 has 13 residues. Germline V gene lookup returns CDR1 MNHNS and CDR2 SASEGT. CDR3 amino acids: CASSEEGYSAAFF. The CDR3 DNA follows: TGTGCCAGCAGTGAGGAGGGATATTCGGCCGCTTTCTTT.